This T cell receptor beta chain is from a study of blood T cell repertoires in COVID-19. The V gene's germline CDR1 is LGHDT and CDR2 YNNKEL (reference sequence). The length of the CDR3 is 17 residues. V lost 4 bases, J lost 6 bases, and 13 bases stayed unmatched. As originally analysed: From reference gene primer amplification, estimates of nucleated cell counts were derived. The repertoire was sequenced with immunoSEQ multiplex PCR; TCRdb's copy has only in-frame clones and lacks some. The D gene and trimming were derived from the DNA, and the V and J assignments and clone size from that table. Of 250,000 to 350,000 clones detected, approximately 90% appear once; the ten largest clones hold about 0.8%.

The clonotype originates from a man aged 25-45 years with acute or convalescent COVID-19. The sample was peripheral blood. The rearrangement uses TRBV3-1 (or the pseudogene TRBV3-2) and TRBJ2-2, with 8 nucleotides matching TRBD1. Here the CDR3 reads CASSPSKTGVVPGELFF. CDR3 DNA sequence: TGTGCCAGCAGCCCAAGTAAGACAGGGGTTGTCCCCGGGGAGCTGTTTTTT.